The clone carrying this TCR beta chain has ten or more counts. The antigen is not known. Germline lookup yields CDR1 MNHNS and CDR2 SASEGT. This CDR3 has 14 residues. Trimming stripped 2 bases from V and 4 bases from J, with 11 bases between. The source of the sample is a study of CD8 T cells in ankylosing spondylitis. Regarding the study as a whole: Previous work reported some of these motif variants in the synovial fluid and blood of reactive arthritis.

With molecular barcodes, quantitative 5'-RACE was used to make the TCR beta libraries. TCRdb fed the 5' RACE reads into MiXCR, producing one record per CDR3 protein. The table lists over 150,000 distinct CDR3 sequences, 15% to 20% of them singletons, with 4.3% in the top ten. This receptor was obtained from a male donor aged 5 to 30 with ankylosing spondylitis or in good health (not recorded which). Sequencing was done on a sample of blood, either unsorted or a sorted T cell fraction (not recorded which). The chain is built from TRBV6-1 and TRBJ1-1; no firm D call. CDR3 in DNA: TGTGCCAGCAGTGAAAAGGGCCTGGGCACTGAAGCTTTCTTT. It encodes CASSEKGLGTEAFF.